The 9 T cell receptor beta chains below all came from one sample that was sequenced in a study of siplizumab effects on memory and regulatory T cells (dated by TCRdb to the late 2010s). To prepare the library, the immunoSEQ multiplex PCR assay was applied. Sourced from immuneACCESS, this table was stored by TCRdb with only in-frame sequences that have V and J called. A share of the clones is absent; for the studies checked, an unresolved V gene accounts for under half, and the remainder has no known explanation. Here the sample has roughly 97,000 clones; approximately 93% occur a single time. The ten largest clones capture roughly 0.64% of the sample. Sequencing used Tregs sorted from blood. The source is a human donor in good health.

The J gene is TRBJ2-1, the V gene TRBV18; D is unclear. CDR1 and CDR2 (germline): KGHSH, LQKENI. This CDR3 contains 13 residues. Deletions cut 6 bases from V and 0 bases from J, with 6 bases between. CDR3 in amino acids: CASSPSSYNEQFF. CDR3 DNA: TGTGCCAGCTCCCCAAGCTCCTACAATGAGCAGTTCTTC.

This clone came up once. J is TRBJ2-1 and V is TRBV10-3, with D possibly matching TRBD2 (5 bases). V was cut by 3 bases and J by 2 bases, with 11 bases left in between. Per the germline V gene, CDR1 is ENHRY and CDR2 is SYGVKD. CDR3 length equals 15 residues. CDR3 in amino acids: CAISDSGRPYNEQFF. Written as DNA, the CDR3 is TGTGCCATCAGTGACAGCGGAAGACCCTACAATGAGCAGTTCTTC.

This chain connects TRBV12-1 to TRBJ2-1; TRBD2 was called by the table and not checked on the DNA. TRBV12-1 is shown as a pseudogene. The CDR3 contains 15 residues. The CDR3, as DNA: TGTGCCAGCAGCTTCCCGCCTAGCTCCTACAATGAGCAGTTCTTC. Residues: CASSFPPSSYNEQFF.

The V call is TRBV9, the J call TRBJ2-5; 8 bases are a match to TRBD2. V trimming: 2 bases; J trimming: 2 bases; junction bases outside the gene matches: 5. CDR1 and CDR2 (germline): SGDLS, YYNGEE. The CDR3 spans 15 residues. The CDR3 sequence is CASSVGRGAQETQYF. The DNA for the CDR3 is TGTGCCAGCAGCGTGGGGCGGGGGGCTCAAGAGACCCAGTACTTC.

The chain combines TRBV5-1 with TRBJ2-1; D could derive from TRBD1 or TRBD2 (5 bases each). Trimming took 0 bases from V and 10 from J, leaving 14 bases between them. Germline V gives CDR1 SGHRS, CDR2 YFSETQ. The CDR3 extends over 14 amino acids. The CDR3 bases are TGCGCCAGCAGCTTGGAGGGGAACCGGGAAGAGCAGTTCTTC. Protein: CASSLEGNREEQFF.

The chain recombines TRBV13 with TRBJ1-1; D is uncertain. The CDR3 runs to 14 residues. CDR1 is PRHDT, CDR2 FYEKMQ, per germline (reference sequence). Trimming cost V 5 bases and J 0 bases, with 10 bases left between them. The chain's CDR3 is CASSRPALNTEAFF. For the CDR3, the DNA is TGTGCCAGCAGCCGCCCCGCCTTGAACACTGAAGCTTTCTTT. Full variable domain (missing parts from reference TRBV13 and TRBJ1-1): AAGVIQSPRHLIKEKRETATLKCYPIPRHDTVYWYQQGPGQDPQFLISFYEKMQSDKGSIPDRFSAQQFSDYHSELNMSSLELGDSALYFCASSRPALNTEAFFGQGTRLTVV.

The J gene is TRBJ2-7, the V gene TRBV11-3, with TRBD2 matching 7 bases. The CDR3 is made up of 16 amino acids. Losses at the gene ends were 7 bases for V and 0 bases for J; bases not matched to a gene: 12. The germline gives CDR1 SGHNT, CDR2 YENEEA. CDR3 coding DNA: TGTGCCAGCACCCCACGGTCGGGGGGAGACTCCTACGAGCAGTACTTC. Its protein product is CASTPRSGGDSYEQYF. Using reference TRBV11-3 and TRBJ2-7 for the parts outside the CDR3, the full variable domain is EAGVVQSPRYKIIEKKQPVAFWCNPISGHNTLYWYLQNLGQGPELLIRYENEEAVDDSQLPKDRFSAERLKGVDSTLKIQPAELGDSAVYLCASTPRSGGDSYEQYFGPGTRLTVT.

This chain connects TRBV10-3 to TRBJ1-2; 7 bases agree with TRBD1. This CDR3 contains 13 residues. CDR1 is ENHRY, CDR2 SYGVKD, per germline. Germline trimming cut 2 bases from V and 5 bases from J; bases unmatched to any gene: 2. The CDR3 DNA reads TGTGCCATCAGTGAGACAGGGGTATATGGCTACACCTTC. This codes for CAISETGVYGYTF.

The CDR3: CASTSSDYGYTF. DNA of the CDR3: TGTGCCAGTACCTCGTCAGACTATGGCTACACCTTC. J is TRBJ1-2 and V is TRBV19, with D unresolved. Trimming removed 7 bases from V and 3 bases from J, with 9 bases in between. CDR3 size: 12 residues. The germline CDR1 and CDR2 sequences are LNHDA and SQIVND (reference sequence).